This T cell receptor beta chain was captured in a study of glioma-infiltrating T cells. Turning to the study itself: Before surgery, glioma patients received dexamethasone for at most six days.

There are many counts of this clonotype. As yet, its antigen is unknown. General study points: Above-expected tissue-blood divergence occurred in all gliomas, most in low-grade ones.

CDR3 length: 12 residues. V was clipped by 3 bases and J by 8 bases, with 9 bases between them. Germline lookup yields CDR1 MDHEN and CDR2 SYDVKM. Using RNA template, CDR3s of TCR alpha and beta were amplified with iRepertoire arm-PCR. Each CDR3 protein gets one entry after TCRdb re-called the multiplex PCR reads with MiXCR. This sample has 300,000 to 450,000 distinct CDR3 sequences, with roughly two fifths found just once. This clonotype originated in a human donor with low-grade glioma or glioblastoma, undergoing nonglioma brain surgery, or in good health (not recorded which). Specimen: glioma tissue, nonneoplastic brain tissue, or PBMCs (not recorded which). This chain links TRBV28 with TRBJ2-3; D not certain. In DNA form, the CDR3 reads TGTGCCAGCAGTTTCCAGATGGGTACGCAGTATTTT. It specifies CASSFQMGTQYF.